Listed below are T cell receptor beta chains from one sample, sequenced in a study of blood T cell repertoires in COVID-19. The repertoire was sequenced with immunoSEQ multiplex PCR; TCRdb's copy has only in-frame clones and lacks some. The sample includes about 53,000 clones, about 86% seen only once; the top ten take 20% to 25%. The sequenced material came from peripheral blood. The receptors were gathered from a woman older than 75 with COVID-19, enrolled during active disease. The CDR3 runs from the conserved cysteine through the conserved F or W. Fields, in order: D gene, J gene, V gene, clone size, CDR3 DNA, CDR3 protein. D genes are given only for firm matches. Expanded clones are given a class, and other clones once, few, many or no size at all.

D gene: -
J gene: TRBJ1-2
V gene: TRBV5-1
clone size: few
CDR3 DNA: TGCGCCAGCAGCTTGACAGGCCTCGATTATGGCTACACCTTC
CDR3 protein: CASSLTGLDYGYTF

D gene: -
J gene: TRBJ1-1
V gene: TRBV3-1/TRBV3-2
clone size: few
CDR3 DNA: TGTGCCAGCAGCCATCACGGGAACACTGAAGCTTTCTTT
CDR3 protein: CASSHHGNTEAFF

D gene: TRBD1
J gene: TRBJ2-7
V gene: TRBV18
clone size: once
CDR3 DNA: TGTGCCAGCTCCGAGGGACAGGACCTCTACGAGCAGTACTTC
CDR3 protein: CASSEGQDLYEQYF

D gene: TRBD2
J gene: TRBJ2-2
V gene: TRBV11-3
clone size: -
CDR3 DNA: TGTGCCAGCAGCTTTAGCGGGAGCTCCACCGGGGAGCTGTTTTTT
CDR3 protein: CASSFSGSSTGELFF

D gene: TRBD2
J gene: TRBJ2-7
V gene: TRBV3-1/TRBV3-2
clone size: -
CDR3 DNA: TGTGCCAGCAGCCTGACTAGCGGGAGCGGCGCCGAGCAGTACTTC
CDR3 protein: CASSLTSGSGAEQYF

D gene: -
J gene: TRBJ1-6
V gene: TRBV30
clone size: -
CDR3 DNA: TGTGCCTGGTCCAGGGATTTTTCTTCACCCCTCCACTTT
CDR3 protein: CAWSRDFSSPLHF

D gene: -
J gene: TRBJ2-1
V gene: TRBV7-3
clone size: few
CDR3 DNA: TGTGCCAGCAGCTTAAGGGTTGTGGGGGGTGAGCAGTTCTTC
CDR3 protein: CASSLRVVGGEQFF

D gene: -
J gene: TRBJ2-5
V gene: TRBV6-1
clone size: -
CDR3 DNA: TGTGCCAGCAGTGAAAACAGAAGGGAGACCCAGTACTTC
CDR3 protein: CASSENRRETQYF

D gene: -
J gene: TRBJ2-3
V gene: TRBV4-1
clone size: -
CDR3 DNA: TGCGCCAGCAGCCAGCAACTCCACGCCTTGGATACGCAGTATTTT
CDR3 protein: CASSQQLHALDTQYF

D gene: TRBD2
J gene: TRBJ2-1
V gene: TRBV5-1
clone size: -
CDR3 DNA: TGCGCCAGCAGCTTGGCGTCGCTTAGCGGGGGTACCAATGAGCAGTTCTTC
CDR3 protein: CASSLASLSGGTNEQFF

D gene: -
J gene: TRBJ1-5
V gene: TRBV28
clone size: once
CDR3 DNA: TGTGCCAGCGTCGCCCTAGAGTCCCAGCATTTT
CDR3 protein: CASVALESQHF

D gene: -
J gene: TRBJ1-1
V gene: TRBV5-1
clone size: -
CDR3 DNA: TGCGCCAGCAGCTTGGCCAGGGGAGTCAACACTGAAGCTTTCTTT
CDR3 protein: CASSLARGVNTEAFF

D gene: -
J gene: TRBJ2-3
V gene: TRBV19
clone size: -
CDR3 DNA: TGTGCCAGTAGTATTAGTAGGAGCAGCACAGATACGCAGTATTTT
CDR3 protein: CASSISRSSTDTQYF

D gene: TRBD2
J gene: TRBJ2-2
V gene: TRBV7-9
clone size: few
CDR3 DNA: TGTGCCAGCAGCTTAAGCGGGAGTGTAAAGGGGGAGCTGTTTTTT
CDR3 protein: CASSLSGSVKGELFF

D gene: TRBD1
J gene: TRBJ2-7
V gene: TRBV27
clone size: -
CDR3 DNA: TGTGCCAGCAGGGGGGGACAGGGGAACCCCTACGAGCAGTACTTC
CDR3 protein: CASRGGQGNPYEQYF

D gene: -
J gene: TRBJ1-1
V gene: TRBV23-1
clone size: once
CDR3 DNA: TGCGCCAGCAGACCTCCTCGACAGTTTAGCACTGAAGCTTTCTTT
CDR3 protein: CASRPPRQFSTEAFF

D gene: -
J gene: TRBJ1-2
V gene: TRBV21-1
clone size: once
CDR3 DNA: TGTGCCAGCAGGGACAGGGGGGGCGATGGCTACACCTTC
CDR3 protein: CASRDRGGDGYTF

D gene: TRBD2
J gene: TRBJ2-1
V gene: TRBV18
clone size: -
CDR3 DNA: TGTGCCAGCTCACCACCAGCTAGCGGGGGGCGGGAGGAGTTCTTC
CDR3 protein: CASSPPASGGREEFF

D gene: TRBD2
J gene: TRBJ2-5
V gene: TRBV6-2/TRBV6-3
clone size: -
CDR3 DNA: TGTGCCAGCAGTTACCCCCCCCGTGGCGGGAGGTTCCAAGAGACCCAGTACTTC
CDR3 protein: CASSYPPRGGRFQETQYF

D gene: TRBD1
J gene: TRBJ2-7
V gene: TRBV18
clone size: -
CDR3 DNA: TGTGCCAGCTCACCGGGACAGGGTCACTCCTACGAGCAGTACTTC
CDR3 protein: CASSPGQGHSYEQYF

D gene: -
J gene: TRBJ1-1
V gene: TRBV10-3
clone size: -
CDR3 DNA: TGTGCCATCGGCAGGGCGGGAAACACTGAAGCTTTCTTT
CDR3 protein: CAIGRAGNTEAFF

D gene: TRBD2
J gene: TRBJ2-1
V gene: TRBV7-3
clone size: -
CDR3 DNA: TGTGCCAGCAGTTTTAGCGGGGGGGCTTACAATGAGCAGTTCTTC
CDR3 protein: CASSFSGGAYNEQFF

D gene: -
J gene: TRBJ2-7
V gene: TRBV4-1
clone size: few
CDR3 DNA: TGCGCCAGCAGCCTAAACTCGGGACACATTACCTACGAGCAGTACTTC
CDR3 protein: CASSLNSGHITYEQYF

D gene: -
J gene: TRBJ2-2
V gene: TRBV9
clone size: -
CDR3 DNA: TGTGCCAGCAGACTGGAGGGCTGGGGGTTCGGGGAGCTGTTTTTT
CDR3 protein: CASRLEGWGFGELFF

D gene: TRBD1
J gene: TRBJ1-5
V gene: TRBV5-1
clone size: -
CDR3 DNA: TGCGCCAGCAGCCCAGGACAGGAAAATCAGCCCCAGCATTTT
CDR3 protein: CASSPGQENQPQHF

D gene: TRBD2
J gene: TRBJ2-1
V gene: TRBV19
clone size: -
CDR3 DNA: TGTGCCAGTAGTTCATGGGAACTAGCGGGAGGAGAGCAGTTCTTC
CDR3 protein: CASSSWELAGGEQFF

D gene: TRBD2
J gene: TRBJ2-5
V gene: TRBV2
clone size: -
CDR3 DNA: TGTGCCAGCAGGGGCGGGAGGATGGAGACCCAGTACTTC
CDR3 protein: CASRGGRMETQYF

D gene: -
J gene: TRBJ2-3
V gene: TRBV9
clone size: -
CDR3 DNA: TGTGCCAGCAGCGCCTCGTCGGGGGCAGATACGCAGTATTTT
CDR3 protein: CASSASSGADTQYF

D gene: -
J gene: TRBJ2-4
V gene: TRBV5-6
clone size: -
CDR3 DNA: TGTGCCAGCAGCTTGGATCGAAATGGAGGACAGAACTTC
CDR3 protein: CASSLDRNGGQNF

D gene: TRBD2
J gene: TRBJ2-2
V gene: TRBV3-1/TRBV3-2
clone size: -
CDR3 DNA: TGTGCCAGCAGACAAGGGCATAGCGGGACCACCGGGGAGCTGTTTTTT
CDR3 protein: CASRQGHSGTTGELFF

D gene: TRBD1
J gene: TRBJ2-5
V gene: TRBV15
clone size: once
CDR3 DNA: TGTGCCACCAGCAGAGGACAGGGGGTTACCCAAGAGACCCAGTACTTC
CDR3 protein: CATSRGQGVTQETQYF

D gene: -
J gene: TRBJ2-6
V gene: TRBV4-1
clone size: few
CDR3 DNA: TGCGCCAGCAGCCAAGGGACAGCCCCATACTCTGGGGCCAACGTCCTGACTTTC
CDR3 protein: CASSQGTAPYSGANVLTF

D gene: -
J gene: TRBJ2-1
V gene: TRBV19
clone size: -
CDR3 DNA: TGTGCCAGTAGCCCAGCGGTTAATGAGCAGTTCTTC
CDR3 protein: CASSPAVNEQFF

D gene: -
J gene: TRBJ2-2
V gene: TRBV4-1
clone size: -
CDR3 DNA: TGCGCCAGCAGCGTCGGGACTTTGACCGGGGAGCTGTTTTTT
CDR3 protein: CASSVGTLTGELFF

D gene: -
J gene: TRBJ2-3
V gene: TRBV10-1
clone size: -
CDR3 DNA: TGCGCCAGCAGTGAACACATTCAAAATACGCAGTATTTT
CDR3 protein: CASSEHIQNTQYF